Each of the 2 T cell receptor beta chains below was sequenced from the same sample in a study of Ad26.COV2.S vaccination and SARS-CoV-2 variants. The data were produced by immunoSEQ multiplex PCR, yet TCRdb's version contains in-frame clones alone and is incomplete. The profile shows about 280,000 clones, approximately 87% of them singletons. The treatment denotes: some 20 received Ad26.COV2.S at low or high dose, single or two shots; about five received placebo; per-sample allocation not given. Specimens were obtained on day 63 following the first vaccine or placebo injection. The sequencing here drew on peripheral blood, taken in a trial of Ad26.COV2.S vaccine versus placebo. These receptors originate from a person aged 18-60 years who received the Ad26.COV2.S COVID-19 vaccine or a placebo.

The V call is TRBV27, the J call TRBJ2-5; maybe TRBD1 (6 bases). Germline CDR1 is MNHEY and CDR2 is SMNVEV (reference sequence). The CDR3 has 17 amino acids. The germline V and J ends were trimmed by 5 bases and 4 bases, with 23 bases remaining between them. CDR3 nucleotides: TGTGCCAGCAGTGCCAACCGGGACACAAGGTCAGGAGAGACCCAGTACTTC. Protein product: CASSANRDTRSGETQYF.

The genes are TRBV2 and TRBJ2-2; 7 bases line up with TRBD2. The V gene's germline CDR1 is SNHLY and CDR2 FYNNEI. V gave up 8 bases and J gave up 6 bases; unmatched junction bases: 9. The CDR3 has 14 amino acids. The CDR3 DNA reads TGTGCCAGCCTCTGGGAGGGAGGGTCCGGGGAGCTGTTTTTT. Its protein is CASLWEGGSGELFF.